Listed below are T cell receptor beta chains from one sample, sequenced in a study of T cells after yellow fever vaccination. TCRdb recomputed calls from the 5' RACE reads with MiXCR, one row per CDR3 protein. Altogether 200,000 to 300,000 distinct CDR3 sequences are present, about an eighth being singletons, with the ten largest covering about 0.54%. Material: CD4+ T cells sorted from PBMCs, obtained 45 days after the yellow fever booster vaccination. Every receptor here comes from a man aged 30-40 years who received the YFV17D yellow fever vaccine. Each CDR3 is given with its conserved first and last residue. The D gene is left open where the match is weak. Size values are once, few and many counts, or a class for expanded clones, and some rows have none.

few	TRBJ2-3	TRBD2	TRBV7-9	TGTGCCAGCAGTCCTAGCGGACCCCCGGGTACGCAGTATTTT	CASSPSGPPGTQYF
-	TRBJ2-1	TRBD2	TRBV7-9	TGTGCCAGCACGGGGGGAAATGAGCAGTTCTTC	CASTGGNEQFF
-	TRBJ2-7	-	TRBV12-3/TRBV12-4	TGTGCCAGCAGTTTAGCGGAGGGCCCTGCCCACGAGCAGTACTTC	CASSLAEGPAHEQYF
many	TRBJ2-5	-	TRBV7-2	TGTGCCAGCAGCTTAGGGGGGACCAAAGAGACCCAGTACTTC	CASSLGGTKETQYF
few	TRBJ1-5	-	TRBV5-1	TGCGCCAGCAGCTTGGGGGACGGATATCAGCCCCAGCATTTT	CASSLGDGYQPQHF
few	TRBJ2-2	-	TRBV12-3/TRBV12-4	TGTGCCAGCAGCCTCGGACTGTCGGAGCTCACCGGGGAGCTGTTTTTT	CASSLGLSELTGELFF
few	TRBJ2-7	-	TRBV12-3/TRBV12-4	TGTGCCAGCAGTTCCTATCGGGGGGCGGACCGCTACGAGCAGTACTTC	CASSSYRGADRYEQYF
-	TRBJ1-1	-	TRBV5-4	TGTGCCAGCAGCTTGGGCTGGGAGACTGAAGCTTTCTTT	CASSLGWETEAFF
few	TRBJ1-5	TRBD1	TRBV28	TGTGCCAGCAGCCCGGGACAGGTGGTTGGTCAGCCCCAGCATTTT	CASSPGQVVGQPQHF
-	TRBJ2-5	TRBD2	TRBV20-1	TGCAGTGCTAGACGGGGGAGGGATCAAGAGACCCAGTACTTC	CSARRGRDQETQYF
once	TRBJ2-5	-	TRBV5-1	TGCGCCAGCAGCTTTGGACAGGGAGGGGTTGTGGAGACCCAGTACTTC	CASSFGQGGVVETQYF
-	TRBJ2-3	TRBD2	TRBV6-1	TGTGCCACCTCCCGAGCGGGAACAGATACGCAGTATTTT	CATSRAGTDTQYF
many	TRBJ2-1	TRBD2	TRBV20-1	TGCAGTGCCAGGACTAGCGGGAGGGATAACAATGAGCAGTTCTTC	CSARTSGRDNNEQFF
few	TRBJ2-2	-	TRBV11-2	TGTGCCAGCAGCAACACCTCCCTGTATAGACCAGTGGTGTTTTTT	CASSNTSLYRPVVFF
-	TRBJ2-5	TRBD2	TRBV7-2	TGTGCCAGCAGCGAGCGGGATCAACTGGAGACCCAGTACTTC	CASSERDQLETQYF
few	TRBJ1-1	-	TRBV29-1	TGCAGCGTTGGAGGAGGGTTCGGGGACACTGAAGCTTTCTTT	CSVGGGFGDTEAFF
many	TRBJ1-5	-	TRBV27	TGTGCCAGCAGTTCCAGTCAGGTGGGGCCCCAGCATTTT	CASSSSQVGPQHF
-	TRBJ1-6	TRBD1	TRBV5-1	TGCGCCAGCAGCACCGAACCGACAGGGTCTTATTCACCCCTCCACTTT	CASSTEPTGSYSPLHF
-	TRBJ1-5	TRBD1	TRBV20-1	TGCAGTGCTAGAGATCCCAGGCAGGGGGGAGGCCCCCAGCATTTT	CSARDPRQGGGPQHF
few	TRBJ2-7	TRBD2	TRBV14	TGTGCCAGCAGCCAACTAGCTAGCGGGAACCACGAGCAGTACTTC	CASSQLASGNHEQYF
few	TRBJ2-1	TRBD2	TRBV7-2	TGTGCCAGCAGCCGACTAGCGGGACAGGACTACAATGAGCAGTTCTTC	CASSRLAGQDYNEQFF
-	TRBJ2-1	-	TRBV5-1	TGCGCCAGCAGCTTGGGCCTCGGGCTGATTCGGGTCTTC	CASSLGLGLIRVF
-	TRBJ2-3	-	TRBV7-9	TGTGCCAGCAGCATTAGGTATACGCAGTATTTT	CASSIRYTQYF
-	TRBJ2-3	-	TRBV10-3	TGTGCCATCAGTGGGTCCTTGGGGAAGAGCACAGATACGCAGTATTTT	CAISGSLGKSTDTQYF
-	TRBJ2-7	-	TRBV3-1	TGTGCCAGCAGCCAGAGCTCGGGAAACTCCGAGCAGTACTTC	CASSQSSGNSEQYF
few	TRBJ2-7	-	TRBV12-3/TRBV12-4	TGTGCCAGCAGTCTCGTAGGGGTCTACGAGCAGTACTTC	CASSLVGVYEQYF
-	TRBJ2-1	-	TRBV7-2	TGTGCCAGCACCCTAATGGGAGCAGGTGAGCAGTTCTTC	CASTLMGAGEQFF
few	TRBJ1-2	TRBD1	TRBV5-1	TGCGCCAGCAGCTTGGGGGACAGGGGAGCTAGCTACACCTTC	CASSLGDRGASYTF
few	TRBJ2-5	-	TRBV14	TGTGCCAGCAGGCCGCACAGCCAAGAGACCCAGTACTTC	CASRPHSQETQYF
few	TRBJ2-5	TRBD2	TRBV7-2	TGTGCCAGCGGTCTAGCGGGAGGGCAAGAGACCCAGTACTTC	CASGLAGGQETQYF
few	TRBJ2-7	TRBD2	TRBV5-1	TGCGCCAGCAGCCGAGGACTAGCGGGAGGATCCTACGAGCAGTACTTC	CASSRGLAGGSYEQYF
few	TRBJ2-1	-	TRBV18	TGTGCCAGCTCACCATTGACAGGGAGGTACAATGAGCAGTTCTTC	CASSPLTGRYNEQFF
few	TRBJ1-5	TRBD1	TRBV30	TGTGCCTGGAGTAGGGGGCAAGATCAGCCCCAGCATTTT	CAWSRGQDQPQHF
once	TRBJ2-3	TRBD2	TRBV7-3	TGTGTCAGCAGCCAGACCGGCGGGAGGCACACAGATACGCAGTATTTT	CVSSQTGGRHTDTQYF
few	TRBJ2-1	-	TRBV24-1	TGTGCCACCAGAGTTGGGCATCCCTACAATGAGCAGTTCTTC	CATRVGHPYNEQFF
-	TRBJ1-1	-	TRBV7-9	TGTGCCAGCAGCTTAGAGGATGGAATGAACACTGAAGCTTTCTTT	CASSLEDGMNTEAFF
-	TRBJ2-7	-	TRBV20-1	TGCAGTGCGTGGGACACCAATAACTACGAGCAGTACTTC	CSAWDTNNYEQYF
few	TRBJ2-3	TRBD2	TRBV5-1	TGCGCCAGCAGCTACGGACTAGCGGCCCTCACAGATACGCAGTATTTT	CASSYGLAALTDTQYF
-	TRBJ2-7	-	TRBV6-5	TGTGCCAGCAGTTACGCGCCGGGGAGCTCCTACGAGCAGTACTTC	CASSYAPGSSYEQYF
-	TRBJ2-1	TRBD2	TRBV7-1	TGTGCCAGCAGCAGCGGGAGGGCCACCTACAATGAGCAGTTCTTC	CASSSGRATYNEQFF
many	TRBJ2-5	-	TRBV12-3/TRBV12-4	TGTGCCAGCAGACAGGGATCGCGAGAGACCCAGTACTTC	CASRQGSRETQYF
-	TRBJ2-1	-	TRBV18	TGTGCCAGCTCACCACAAAGCTTTGAGCAGTTCTTC	CASSPQSFEQFF
few	TRBJ2-7	TRBD2	TRBV3-1	TGTGCCAGCAGCCCACTAGCGGGAGTTTACGAGCAGTACTTC	CASSPLAGVYEQYF
few	TRBJ1-2	-	TRBV11-2	TGTGCCAGCAGCTTAAGGTCAAGCTATGGCTACACCTTC	CASSLRSSYGYTF
few	TRBJ1-6	-	TRBV4-3	TGCGCCAGCAGCCAAACGACAAGTAATTCACCCCTCCACTTT	CASSQTTSNSPLHF
few	TRBJ2-3	-	TRBV20-1	TGCAGTGCTAGAGATCCGGAGGGGGGGCGTACAGATACGCAGTATTTT	CSARDPEGGRTDTQYF
-	TRBJ2-1	TRBD2	TRBV7-2	TGTGCCAGCAGCTTAGGGGAGGGACTAGCGGGAGGGCCTTGGTTCTTC	CASSLGEGLAGGPWFF
-	TRBJ1-1	TRBD1	TRBV5-1	TGCGCCACGTCTGAGGGGGCAGTTTCATGGGACACTGAAGCTTTCTTT	CATSEGAVSWDTEAFF
-	TRBJ2-3	-	TRBV7-9	TGTGCCAGCAGCTTAGGGTCAAACACAGATACGCAGTATTTT	CASSLGSNTDTQYF
many	TRBJ2-5	TRBD2	TRBV20-1	TGCAGTGCTTGCCCGGAGTTAGCGGGGACCCAAGAGACCCAGTACTTC	CSACPELAGTQETQYF
few	TRBJ2-3	TRBD2	TRBV9	TGTGCCAGCAGCGTAGGGACTAGGCTCACAGATACGCAGTATTTT	CASSVGTRLTDTQYF
-	TRBJ2-1	TRBD2	TRBV7-2	TGTGCCAGCAGCTTCGCGACTAGCGGTAATGAGCAGTTCTTC	CASSFATSGNEQFF
few	TRBJ2-5	-	TRBV5-1	TGCGCCAGCAGCTTGGTGCGATTCGGAGCGGGTCGGGAGACCCAGTACTTC	CASSLVRFGAGRETQYF
few	TRBJ2-7	-	TRBV20-1	TGCAGTGCTTGCCCGACAGGTACCTACGAGCAGTACTTC	CSACPTGTYEQYF
-	TRBJ2-7	-	TRBV11-2	TGTGCCAGCAGCTTGTCCGGGACATACCCCGGGTACGAGCAGTACTTC	CASSLSGTYPGYEQYF